Following are 7 T cell receptor beta chains from one sample sequenced in a study of T cell responses to AZD1222 COVID-19 vaccine (dated by TCRdb to 2020 to 2023). Libraries were prepared through the immunoSEQ multiplex PCR assay. TCRdb holds this immuneACCESS table with in-frame rearrangements only. Some clones are missing; in checked studies, unresolved V genes explain under half, and the rest has no known cause. In this sample the table shows approximately 140,000 clones, roughly nine tenths of which occur a single time. In total, the top ten clones hold roughly 4.7% of the sample. Reading the label with the study, this specimen's time point is: baseline before first vaccination. Sequencing used peripheral blood, obtained on day 0 of AZD1222 vaccination. The receptors stem from an adult in good health.

V is TRBV6-1 and J is TRBJ1-2; D gene uncertain. The germline V gene encodes CDR1 MNHNS and CDR2 SASEGT. Trimming cost V 2 bases and J 6 bases, with 10 bases left between them. The CDR3 is 13 residues long. CDR3 in DNA: TGTGCCAGCAGTGAACGGCAACAGCATGGCTACACCTTC. Translated, it gives CASSERQQHGYTF.

The chain carries TRBV12-3 or TRBV12-4 and TRBJ2-1; possibly TRBD1 for D (6 bases). CDR3 length: 13 residues. The germline V and J ends were trimmed by 7 bases and 8 bases, with 15 bases remaining between them. CDR3 in amino acids: CASKLGGRYEQFF. The CDR3 DNA is TGTGCCAGCAAACTAGGGGGTCGGTATGAGCAGTTCTTC.

The V gene is TRBV5-1, the J gene TRBJ2-5; perhaps D is TRBD1 or TRBD2 (5 bases each). CDR1 is SGHRS and CDR2 is YFSETQ in the germline V gene. This CDR3 comprises 15 residues. Trimming pared 0 bases from V and 2 bases from J, leaving 11 bases between. The CDR3 reads CASSLGDGPQETQYF. The CDR3 nucleotides read TGCGCCAGCAGCTTGGGGGACGGACCACAAGAGACCCAGTACTTC.

This clone was counted a few times. The rearrangement joins TRBV24-1 to TRBJ2-3; 9 nucleotides agree with TRBD1. CDR1 is KGHDR, CDR2 SFDVKD, per germline. V trimming: 6 bases; J trimming: 0 bases; junction bases outside the gene matches: 18. CDR3 length: 20 residues. The CDR3 DNA reads TGTGCCACCAGTCCAACTTTCGTGGGACAGGGTAGCGGGAGCACAGATACGCAGTATTTT. Amino acids: CATSPTFVGQGSGSTDTQYF.

The rearrangement links TRBV7-2 to TRBJ2-5, with 7 bases fitting TRBD2. Germline trimming cut 3 bases from V and 5 bases from J; bases unmatched to any gene: 9. The CDR3 runs to 15 residues. Looked up from germline, CDR1 is SGHTA and CDR2 is FQGNSA. DNA for the CDR3: TGTGCCAGCAGCTTGGGCGGCGGGAGTACGGAGACCCAGTACTTC. Protein: CASSLGGGSTETQYF.

The J gene is TRBJ2-3, the V gene TRBV27; 7 positions agree with TRBD2. The CDR3 runs to 14 residues. V shed 5 bases, J shed 5 bases, and the junction held 7 bases outside the gene matches. CDR1 MNHEY and CDR2 SMNVEV come from the germline V gene (reference sequence). CDR3: CASSRRGGLDTQYF. The DNA of the CDR3 is TGTGCCAGCAGTCGGCGGGGAGGGTTAGATACGCAGTATTTT.

The V call is TRBV5-8, the J call TRBJ2-2, with D unclear. The CDR3 spans 15 residues. Per germline, CDR1 SGHTS and CDR2 YDEGEE. Between the trimmed V and J ends, which lost 4 bases and 4 bases, there was a span of 14 bases. In DNA, the CDR3 is TGTGCCAGCAGCAAGAAGCACTCGGGCACCGGGGAGCTGTTTTTT. Amino acid sequence: CASSKKHSGTGELFF.